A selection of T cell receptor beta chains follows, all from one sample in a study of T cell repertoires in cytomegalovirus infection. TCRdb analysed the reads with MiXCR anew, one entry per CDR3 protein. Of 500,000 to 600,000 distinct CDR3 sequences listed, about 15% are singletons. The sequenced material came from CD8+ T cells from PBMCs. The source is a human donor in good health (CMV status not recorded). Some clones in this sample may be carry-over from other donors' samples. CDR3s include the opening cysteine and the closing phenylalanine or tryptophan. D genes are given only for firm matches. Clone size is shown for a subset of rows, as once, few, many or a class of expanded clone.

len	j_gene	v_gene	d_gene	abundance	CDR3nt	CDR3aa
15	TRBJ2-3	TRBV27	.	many	TGTGCCAGCAGCTTAGACTTTGGGCTAGCGGATACGCAGTATTTT	CASSLDFGLADTQYF
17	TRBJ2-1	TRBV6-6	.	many	TGTGCCAGCAGGACCCCTCCTGGGACCTCCCCTATGAATGAGCAGTTCTTC	CASRTPPGTSPMNEQFF
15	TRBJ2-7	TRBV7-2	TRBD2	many	TGTGCCAGCAGCCACGGACTAGCGGCAGCCTACGAGCAGTACTTC	CASSHGLAAAYEQYF
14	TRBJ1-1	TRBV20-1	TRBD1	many	TGCAGTGCTAGAGGTCTGACAGGGAGTACTGAAGCTTTCTTT	CSARGLTGSTEAFF
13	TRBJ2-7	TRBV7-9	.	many	TGTGCCAGCAGCTCTATAGGGGGTTACGAGCAGTACTTC	CASSSIGGYEQYF
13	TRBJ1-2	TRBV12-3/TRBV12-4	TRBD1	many	TGTGCCAGCAGTGTACAGGGGCTCTATGGCTACACCTTC	CASSVQGLYGYTF
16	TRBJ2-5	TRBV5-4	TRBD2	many	TGTGCCAGCAGCATGAAGCGGGAGGTGGGCCAAGAGACCCAGTACTTC	CASSMKREVGQETQYF
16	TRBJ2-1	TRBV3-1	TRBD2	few	TGTGCCAGCAGCCAAGGGGTGGGCGGGGGGCCCTATGAGCAGTTCTTC	CASSQGVGGGPYEQFF
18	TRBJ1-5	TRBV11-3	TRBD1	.	TGTGCCAGCAGCTTCCCTCGAAAACTTCAGGGGGGCAATCAGCCCCAGCATTTT	CASSFPRKLQGGNQPQHF
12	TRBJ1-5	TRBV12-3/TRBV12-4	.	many	TGTGCCAGCAGTTCAGGGCGTCAGCCCCAGCATTTT	CASSSGRQPQHF
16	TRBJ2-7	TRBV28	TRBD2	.	TGTGCCAGCAGTCCTAGATGGGACTACGTTACCTACGAGCAGTACTTC	CASSPRWDYVTYEQYF
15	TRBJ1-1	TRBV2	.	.	TGTGCCAGCAGTGGGACCCGGGATGAGAACACTGAAGCTTTCTTT	CASSGTRDENTEAFF
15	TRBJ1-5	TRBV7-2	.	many	TGTGCCAGCAGCCCTACCGGGTCCCCCCATCAGCCCCAGCATTTT	CASSPTGSPHQPQHF
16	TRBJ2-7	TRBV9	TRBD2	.	TGTGCCAGCAGCCTTGGCGGGGGAGCGGACCCCTACGAGCAGTACTTC	CASSLGGGADPYEQYF
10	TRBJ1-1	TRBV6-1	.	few	TGTGCAGCGGGGAACACTGAAGCTTTCTTT	CAAGNTEAFF
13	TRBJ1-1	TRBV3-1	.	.	TGTGCCAGCAGTCACAGGAAATTCACTGAAGCTTTCTTT	CASSHRKFTEAFF
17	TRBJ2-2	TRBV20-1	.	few	TGCAGTGCTCCCGTCGTACTAGCACACCTAGGGACCGGGGAGCTGTTTTTT	CSAPVVLAHLGTGELFF
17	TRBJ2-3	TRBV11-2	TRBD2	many	TGTGCCAGCAGCCTAGCCCTTTTAGCGCCGGGGGGAGATACGCAGTATTTT	CASSLALLAPGGDTQYF
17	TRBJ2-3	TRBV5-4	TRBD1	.	TGTGCCAGCAGCTCCTGGACAGGGCGTGCTAGCACAGATACGCAGTATTTT	CASSSWTGRASTDTQYF
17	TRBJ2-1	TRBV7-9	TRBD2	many	TGTGCCAGCAGCTTAAGGCCGGGACTAGCGGGATTGGGTGAGCAGTTCTTC	CASSLRPGLAGLGEQFF
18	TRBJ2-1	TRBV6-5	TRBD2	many	TGTGCCAGCAGTTACCCCCGAGGAAAAGCGGGAGGGTTCAATGAGCAGTTCTTC	CASSYPRGKAGGFNEQFF
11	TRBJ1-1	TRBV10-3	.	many	TGTGCCATCAGTGAGGGTACTGAAGCTTTCTTT	CAISEGTEAFF
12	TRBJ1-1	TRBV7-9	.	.	TGTGCCAGCAGCTCGAACCGATACGAAGCTTTCTTT	CASSSNRYEAFF
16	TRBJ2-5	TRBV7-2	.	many	TGTGCCAGCAGCTTAAGAGGGAGTTTGTGGGGGGAGACCCAGTACTTC	CASSLRGSLWGETQYF
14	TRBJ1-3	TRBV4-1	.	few	TGCGCCAGCAGCCAATTCGAGGGGGAGGACACCATATATTTT	CASSQFEGEDTIYF
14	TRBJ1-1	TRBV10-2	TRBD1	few	TGCGCCAGCAGGGTGACAGGGAAGAACACTGAAGCTTTCTTT	CASRVTGKNTEAFF
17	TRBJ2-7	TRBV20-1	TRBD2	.	TGCAGTGCGAGCCTCGTCGTTAGCGGGAGGGCCTGGTACGAGCAGTACTTC	CSASLVVSGRAWYEQYF
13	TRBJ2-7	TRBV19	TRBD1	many	TGTGCCAGCCTGGACAGGGTTTCCTACGAGCAGTACTTC	CASLDRVSYEQYF
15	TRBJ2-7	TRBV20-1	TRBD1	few	TGCAGTGCTAGGGAGGGGACAGGGAATATCTACGAGCAGTACTTC	CSAREGTGNIYEQYF
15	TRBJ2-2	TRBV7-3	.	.	TGTGCCAGCAGCACTACACCCTCTGGGACCGGGGAGCTGTTTTTT	CASSTTPSGTGELFF
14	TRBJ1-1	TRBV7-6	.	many	TGTGCCAGCAGCTTAAGGGGGGCGAGGGCTGAAGCTTTCTTT	CASSLRGARAEAFF
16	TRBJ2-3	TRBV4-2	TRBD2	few	TGTGCCAGCAGCCAAGTCGCTAGCGGGGAAACAGATACGCAGTATTTT	CASSQVASGETDTQYF
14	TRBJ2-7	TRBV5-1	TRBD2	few	TGCGCCAGCAGTCTTGGACTAGGAGTCTACGAGCAGTACTTC	CASSLGLGVYEQYF
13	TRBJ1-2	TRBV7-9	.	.	TGTGCCAGCAGCCTTGGGGAGAGGTATGGCTACACCTTC	CASSLGERYGYTF
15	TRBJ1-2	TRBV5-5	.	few	TGTGCCAGCAGCTTGGGGGATGGGTCCTTGGCTGGCTACACCTTC	CASSLGDGSLAGYTF
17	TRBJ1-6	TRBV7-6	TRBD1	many	TGTGCCAGCAGCTCCGAGACAGGGGGCGTTTATAATTCACCCCTCCACTTT	CASSSETGGVYNSPLHF
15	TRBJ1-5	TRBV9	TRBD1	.	TGTGCCAGCAGCGACACAGGGGACCCTAATCAGCCCCAGCATTTT	CASSDTGDPNQPQHF
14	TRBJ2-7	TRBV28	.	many	TGTGCCAGCATCGGCCCTTCCTTTCCTCACGAGCAGTACTTC	CASIGPSFPHEQYF
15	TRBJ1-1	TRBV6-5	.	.	TGTGCCAGCAGTTACTCGAGGGCAGGCGAAACTGAAGCTTTCTTT	CASSYSRAGETEAFF
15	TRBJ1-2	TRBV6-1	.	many	TGTGCCAGCAGTGAAGGGATGAGGGGGAGTCGTGGCTACACCTTC	CASSEGMRGSRGYTF
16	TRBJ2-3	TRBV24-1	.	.	TGTGCCGCGGGGGACACCCAAACAACAAGCACAGATACGCAGTATTTT	CAAGDTQTTSTDTQYF
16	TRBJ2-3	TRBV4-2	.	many	TGTGCCAGCAGCCTCCCCCTGGGCGGGGGCACAGATACGCAGTATTTT	CASSLPLGGGTDTQYF
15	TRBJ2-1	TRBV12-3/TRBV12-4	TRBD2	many	TGTGCCAGCAGGGGAACTAGCGGGAGGGCCAGGGAGCAGTTCTTC	CASRGTSGRAREQFF
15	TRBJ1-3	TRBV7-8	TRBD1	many	TGTGCCAGCAGCGGTACAGGGGCAGGGGGAAACACCATATATTTT	CASSGTGAGGNTIYF
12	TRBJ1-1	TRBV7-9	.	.	TGTGCCAGCAGCGCCCAGGGGCATGAAGCTTTCTTT	CASSAQGHEAFF
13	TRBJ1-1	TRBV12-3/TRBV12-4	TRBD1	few	TGTGCCAGCAGTCCCCTCGGGACAGTTGAAGCTTTCTTT	CASSPLGTVEAFF
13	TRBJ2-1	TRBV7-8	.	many	TGTGCCAGCAGCTTAACGGGGATCCATGAGCAGTTCTTC	CASSLTGIHEQFF
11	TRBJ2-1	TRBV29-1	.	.	TGCAGCGCCTGGACTGGAAATGAGCAGTTCTTC	CSAWTGNEQFF
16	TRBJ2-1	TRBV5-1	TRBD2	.	TGCGCCAGCAGCTTGAAACTAGCGGTCGATTACAATGAGCAGTTCTTC	CASSLKLAVDYNEQFF
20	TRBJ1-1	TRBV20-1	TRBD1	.	TGCAGTGCTAGAGACGGGGACAGGGGGCAAAAGGCCATCATGAACACTGAAGCTTTCTTT	CSARDGDRGQKAIMNTEAFF
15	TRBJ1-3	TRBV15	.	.	TGTGCCACCAGCAGAGATAAGGGTCTGGGAAACACCATATATTTT	CATSRDKGLGNTIYF